A selection of T cell receptor beta chains follows, all from one sample in a study of blood T cell repertoires in COVID-19. The repertoire was sequenced with immunoSEQ multiplex PCR; TCRdb's copy has only in-frame clones and lacks some. Of about 80,000 clones in the sample, roughly 89% were seen once. The material sequenced was peripheral blood. All receptors derive from a man aged 25 to 40 with acute or convalescent COVID-19. The CDR3 runs from the conserved cysteine through the conserved F or W. The order of the fields is CDR3 DNA, CDR3 protein, D gene, clone size, J gene, V gene. The D gene is left open where the match is weak. A row's size may be missing; if present it is once, few, many or a size class.

CDR3 DNA: TGTGCCAGCAGTTGGGGACTAGCGCGCGAGCAGTACTTC
CDR3 protein: CASSWGLAREQYF
D gene: TRBD2
clone size: -
J gene: TRBJ2-7
V gene: TRBV28

CDR3 DNA: TGTGCCAGCAGAGAGGGCCCGGGACAGACCTACGAGCAGTACTTC
CDR3 protein: CASREGPGQTYEQYF
D gene: TRBD1
clone size: -
J gene: TRBJ2-7
V gene: TRBV28

CDR3 DNA: TGTGCCAGCAGTTACTCCGGGACAGGGGGTCAGCCCCAGCATTTT
CDR3 protein: CASSYSGTGGQPQHF
D gene: TRBD1
clone size: once
J gene: TRBJ1-5
V gene: TRBV6-5

CDR3 DNA: TGTGCCAGCAGCTCGGGACTAGCGTGGTCCAATGAGCAGTTCTTC
CDR3 protein: CASSSGLAWSNEQFF
D gene: TRBD2
clone size: -
J gene: TRBJ2-1
V gene: TRBV7-3

CDR3 DNA: TGTGCCAGCAGCCCTTCTATCACCGGGGAGCTGTTTTTT
CDR3 protein: CASSPSITGELFF
D gene: -
clone size: -
J gene: TRBJ2-2
V gene: TRBV9

CDR3 DNA: TGTGCCTGGGACAGCGGGTTTTACGAGCAGTACTTC
CDR3 protein: CAWDSGFYEQYF
D gene: -
clone size: -
J gene: TRBJ2-7
V gene: TRBV30

CDR3 DNA: TGTGCCAGTAGTATTCCCTCCGACAGGGGGCGAGGACAGCCCCAGCATTTT
CDR3 protein: CASSIPSDRGRGQPQHF
D gene: TRBD1
clone size: -
J gene: TRBJ1-5
V gene: TRBV19

CDR3 DNA: TGTGCCAGCAGCCAAGAAGGAACAGGAAACATTCAGTACTTC
CDR3 protein: CASSQEGTGNIQYF
D gene: -
clone size: -
J gene: TRBJ2-4
V gene: TRBV3-1/TRBV3-2

CDR3 DNA: TGTGCCACCAGCAGAGATGGAGGGAATCTGCGCGAGCAGTACTTC
CDR3 protein: CATSRDGGNLREQYF
D gene: -
clone size: -
J gene: TRBJ2-7
V gene: TRBV15

CDR3 DNA: TGTGCCAGCATCCGGGACTTAGGGGGCGCAGATACGCAGTATTTT
CDR3 protein: CASIRDLGGADTQYF
D gene: -
clone size: -
J gene: TRBJ2-3
V gene: TRBV6-5

CDR3 DNA: TGCGCCAGCAGCCACCGACTAGCGGCCTACGAGCAGTACTTC
CDR3 protein: CASSHRLAAYEQYF
D gene: TRBD2
clone size: -
J gene: TRBJ2-7
V gene: TRBV4-1

CDR3 DNA: TGCGCCAGCAGCTTGGGCGACAGCGCTAATGAAAAACTGTTTTTT
CDR3 protein: CASSLGDSANEKLFF
D gene: -
clone size: -
J gene: TRBJ1-4
V gene: TRBV5-1

CDR3 DNA: TGTGCCAGCAGTGTTTCGTTCCGAGGATCCCTGTTGGGTGAGCAGTTCTTC
CDR3 protein: CASSVSFRGSLLGEQFF
D gene: -
clone size: once
J gene: TRBJ2-1
V gene: TRBV6-1

CDR3 DNA: TGTGCCAGCTCACCACCGTTCGTAGCGGGAGTTGAGACAGATACGCAGTATTTT
CDR3 protein: CASSPPFVAGVETDTQYF
D gene: TRBD2
clone size: -
J gene: TRBJ2-3
V gene: TRBV18

CDR3 DNA: TGTGCCAGCAGCCCTGGACTAGAGGTCCGGGAGCTGTTTTTT
CDR3 protein: CASSPGLEVRELFF
D gene: TRBD2
clone size: -
J gene: TRBJ2-2
V gene: TRBV5-4

CDR3 DNA: TGTGCCAGCAGCCGAAACCCGGGACTAGTACACGACATGGGGGTGCGCACAGATACGCAGTATTTT
CDR3 protein: CASSRNPGLVHDMGVRTDTQYF
D gene: -
clone size: -
J gene: TRBJ2-3
V gene: TRBV21-1

CDR3 DNA: TGTGCCAGCAGTTCCGGACAGGGTAGGCAGCCCCAGCATTTT
CDR3 protein: CASSSGQGRQPQHF
D gene: TRBD1
clone size: -
J gene: TRBJ1-5
V gene: TRBV5-5

CDR3 DNA: TGTGCCTGGAGTGACAGCCCCCCGGAGCAGTACTTC
CDR3 protein: CAWSDSPPEQYF
D gene: -
clone size: -
J gene: TRBJ2-7
V gene: TRBV30

CDR3 DNA: TGTGCCAGCAGCCCCCCAACCCCTACTTGCCCCTACGAGCAGTACTTC
CDR3 protein: CASSPPTPTCPYEQYF
D gene: -
clone size: -
J gene: TRBJ2-7
V gene: TRBV21-1

CDR3 DNA: TGTGCCAGCAGACAAGCTGGCGGAGGGTCCTACGAGCAGTACTTC
CDR3 protein: CASRQAGGGSYEQYF
D gene: -
clone size: -
J gene: TRBJ2-7
V gene: TRBV3-1/TRBV3-2

CDR3 DNA: TGTGCAAGTCGCGTCCGGGACAGGGTAAGCAATCAGCCCCAGCATTTT
CDR3 protein: CASRVRDRVSNQPQHF
D gene: -
clone size: -
J gene: TRBJ1-5
V gene: TRBV12-2

CDR3 DNA: TGTGCCAGCGCCATGGTGGGGACAGAATCTTATGGCTACACCTTC
CDR3 protein: CASAMVGTESYGYTF
D gene: TRBD1
clone size: many
J gene: TRBJ1-2
V gene: TRBV5-8

CDR3 DNA: TGTGCCAGCAGCCCCCGGGGAAACACCATATATTTT
CDR3 protein: CASSPRGNTIYF
D gene: -
clone size: -
J gene: TRBJ1-3
V gene: TRBV2

CDR3 DNA: TGTGCCAGCTCACCAAGTTCCGGGACAGGCTATGGCTACACCTTC
CDR3 protein: CASSPSSGTGYGYTF
D gene: TRBD1
clone size: -
J gene: TRBJ1-2
V gene: TRBV18

CDR3 DNA: TGTGCCAGCAGCCCCGTCGGGAGGGTTAGAAATGAAAAACTGTTTTTT
CDR3 protein: CASSPVGRVRNEKLFF
D gene: -
clone size: -
J gene: TRBJ1-4
V gene: TRBV7-8

CDR3 DNA: TGTGCCAGCCCGCGGGGTCCTCGCACTGAAGCTTTCTTT
CDR3 protein: CASPRGPRTEAFF
D gene: -
clone size: -
J gene: TRBJ1-1
V gene: TRBV2

CDR3 DNA: TGTGCCAGCAGCAGGACAGGGTTGAGCAATCAGCCCCAGCATTTT
CDR3 protein: CASSRTGLSNQPQHF
D gene: TRBD1
clone size: -
J gene: TRBJ1-5
V gene: TRBV6-5

CDR3 DNA: TGTGCCAGCAGCCGCTACAATGAGCAGTTCTTC
CDR3 protein: CASSRYNEQFF
D gene: -
clone size: -
J gene: TRBJ2-1
V gene: TRBV12-3/TRBV12-4

CDR3 DNA: TGTGCCAGCAGCCCAACCCAGGGGTTAGCCAAAAACATTCAGTACTTC
CDR3 protein: CASSPTQGLAKNIQYF
D gene: -
clone size: -
J gene: TRBJ2-4
V gene: TRBV5-4

CDR3 DNA: TGCGCCAGCAGCTCCGACAGGGACTCGCAGGAGCAGCCCCAGCATTTT
CDR3 protein: CASSSDRDSQEQPQHF
D gene: TRBD1
clone size: -
J gene: TRBJ1-5
V gene: TRBV5-1

CDR3 DNA: TGTGCCAGCACAACCTACGAGCAGTACTTC
CDR3 protein: CASTTYEQYF
D gene: -
clone size: -
J gene: TRBJ2-7
V gene: TRBV27

CDR3 DNA: TGTGCCAGCAGCCCCTCCCCGACCGGGGAGCTGTTTTTT
CDR3 protein: CASSPSPTGELFF
D gene: -
clone size: -
J gene: TRBJ2-2
V gene: TRBV9

CDR3 DNA: TGTGCCAGCAGCCCACTCGAGGGGGAGCAGACCCAGTACTTC
CDR3 protein: CASSPLEGEQTQYF
D gene: -
clone size: -
J gene: TRBJ2-5
V gene: TRBV9

CDR3 DNA: TGCAGCGTTGAGTTGGGTGGGGAGGGGACTGAAGCTTTCTTT
CDR3 protein: CSVELGGEGTEAFF
D gene: -
clone size: -
J gene: TRBJ1-1
V gene: TRBV29-1

CDR3 DNA: TGTGCCAGCAGAGGTAGCGGTACCAGCTACGAGCAGTACTTC
CDR3 protein: CASRGSGTSYEQYF
D gene: -
clone size: -
J gene: TRBJ2-7
V gene: TRBV11-2

CDR3 DNA: TGTGCCAGCAGCTTAGGACAGAATCAGCCCCAGCATTTT
CDR3 protein: CASSLGQNQPQHF
D gene: -
clone size: -
J gene: TRBJ1-5
V gene: TRBV5-6

CDR3 DNA: TGCGCCAGCAGGACAGGGAACGAGCAGTACTTC
CDR3 protein: CASRTGNEQYF
D gene: TRBD1
clone size: -
J gene: TRBJ2-7
V gene: TRBV10-2

CDR3 DNA: TGTGCCAGCGGACATAGCAATCAGCCCCAGCATTTT
CDR3 protein: CASGHSNQPQHF
D gene: -
clone size: -
J gene: TRBJ1-5
V gene: TRBV10-3

CDR3 DNA: TGTGCCAGCTCACTCACAGACCAAGAGACCCAGTACTTC
CDR3 protein: CASSLTDQETQYF
D gene: -
clone size: once
J gene: TRBJ2-5
V gene: TRBV18

CDR3 DNA: TGTGCCAGCAGACAGGGGGGTGAACAGGGGGCCCGCGGCTACACCTTC
CDR3 protein: CASRQGGEQGARGYTF
D gene: TRBD1
clone size: -
J gene: TRBJ1-2
V gene: TRBV3-1/TRBV3-2

CDR3 DNA: TGCGCCAGCAGCCAAGCCCCGGGACAGATAAATAGCAATCAGCCCCAGCATTTT
CDR3 protein: CASSQAPGQINSNQPQHF
D gene: TRBD1
clone size: -
J gene: TRBJ1-5
V gene: TRBV4-1

CDR3 DNA: TGTGCCAGCAGCCTTAGACTAGCGGGGCCCTACGAGCAGTACTTC
CDR3 protein: CASSLRLAGPYEQYF
D gene: TRBD2
clone size: -
J gene: TRBJ2-7
V gene: TRBV3-1/TRBV3-2

CDR3 DNA: TGTGCCAGCAGCTTACACGGACTAGCGGGAGGGCCTGGTGAGCAGTTCTTC
CDR3 protein: CASSLHGLAGGPGEQFF
D gene: TRBD2
clone size: -
J gene: TRBJ2-1
V gene: TRBV11-2

CDR3 DNA: TGCGCCAGCAGCTTAACAGGGAGTAGTCAGCCCCAGCATTTT
CDR3 protein: CASSLTGSSQPQHF
D gene: -
clone size: -
J gene: TRBJ1-5
V gene: TRBV5-1